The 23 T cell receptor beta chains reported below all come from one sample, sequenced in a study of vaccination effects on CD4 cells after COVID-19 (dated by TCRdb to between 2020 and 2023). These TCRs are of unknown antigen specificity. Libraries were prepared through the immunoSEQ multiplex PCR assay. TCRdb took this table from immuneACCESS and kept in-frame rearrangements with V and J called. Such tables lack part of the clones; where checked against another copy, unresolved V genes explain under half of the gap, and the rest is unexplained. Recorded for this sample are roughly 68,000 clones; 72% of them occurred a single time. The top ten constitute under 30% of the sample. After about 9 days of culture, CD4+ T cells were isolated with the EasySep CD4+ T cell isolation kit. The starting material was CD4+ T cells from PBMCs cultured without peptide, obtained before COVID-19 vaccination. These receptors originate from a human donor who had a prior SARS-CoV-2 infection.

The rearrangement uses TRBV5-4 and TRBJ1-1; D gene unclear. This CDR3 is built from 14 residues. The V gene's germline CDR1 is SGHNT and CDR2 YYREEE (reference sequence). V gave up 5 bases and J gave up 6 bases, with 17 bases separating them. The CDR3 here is CASSSAGRRAEAFF. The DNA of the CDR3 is TGTGCCAGCAGTTCGGCCGGGAGGCGGGCTGAAGCTTTCTTT.

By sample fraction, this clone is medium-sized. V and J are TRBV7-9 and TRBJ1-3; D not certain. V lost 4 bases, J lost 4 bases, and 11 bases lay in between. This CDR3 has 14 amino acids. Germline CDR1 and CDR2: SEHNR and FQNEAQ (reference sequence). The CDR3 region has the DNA TGTGCCAGCAGCTCACGGACGGGGGGAAACACCATATATTTT. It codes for CASSSRTGGNTIYF.

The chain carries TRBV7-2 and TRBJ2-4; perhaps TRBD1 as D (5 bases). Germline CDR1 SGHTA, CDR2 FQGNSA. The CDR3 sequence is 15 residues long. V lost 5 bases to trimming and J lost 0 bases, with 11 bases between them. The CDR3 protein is CASSMRQLAKNIQYF. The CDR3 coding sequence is TGTGCCAGCAGCATGCGACAGCTAGCCAAAAACATTCAGTACTTC.

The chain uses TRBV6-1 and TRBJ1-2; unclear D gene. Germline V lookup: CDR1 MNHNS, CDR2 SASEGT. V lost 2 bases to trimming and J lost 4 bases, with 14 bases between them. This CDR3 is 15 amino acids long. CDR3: CASSERGREGYGYTF. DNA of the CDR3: TGTGCCAGCAGTGAACGAGGCAGAGAAGGCTATGGCTACACCTTC.

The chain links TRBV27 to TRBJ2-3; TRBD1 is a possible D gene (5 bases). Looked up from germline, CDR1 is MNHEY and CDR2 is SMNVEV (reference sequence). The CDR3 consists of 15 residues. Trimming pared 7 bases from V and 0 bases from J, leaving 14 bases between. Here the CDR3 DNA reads TGTGCCAGCAACCGAAGACAGTTTAGCACAGATACGCAGTATTTT. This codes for CASNRRQFSTDTQYF.

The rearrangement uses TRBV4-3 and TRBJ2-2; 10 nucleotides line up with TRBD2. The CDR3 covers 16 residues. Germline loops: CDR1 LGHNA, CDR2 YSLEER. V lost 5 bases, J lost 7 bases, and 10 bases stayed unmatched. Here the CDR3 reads CASSEWWLAGDGELFF. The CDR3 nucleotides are TGCGCCAGCAGCGAATGGTGGCTAGCGGGAGACGGGGAGCTGTTTTTT.

The CDR3 loop reads CASSIDLPGQGNSPLHF. CDR3 DNA: TGTGCCAGTAGTATAGACTTACCGGGACAGGGAAATTCACCCCTCCACTTT. The chain joins TRBV19 to TRBJ1-6; 9 bases match TRBD1. The CDR3 has 17 amino acids. V was clipped by 0 bases and J by 7 bases; unmatched bases: 7. Germline V lookup: CDR1 LNHDA, CDR2 SQIVND (reference sequence). The variable domain in full, completed from reference TRBV19 and TRBJ1-6, reads DGGITQSPKYLFRKEGQNVTLSCEQNLNHDAMYWYRQDPGQGLRLIYYSQIVNDFQKGDIAEGYSVSREKKESFPLTVTSAQKNPTAFYLCASSIDLPGQGNSPLHFGNGTRLTVT.

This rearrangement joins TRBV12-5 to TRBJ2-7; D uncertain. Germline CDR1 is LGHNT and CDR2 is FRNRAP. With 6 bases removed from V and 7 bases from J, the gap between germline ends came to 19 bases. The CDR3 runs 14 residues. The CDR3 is CASGGRRSGREQYF. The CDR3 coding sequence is TGTGCTAGTGGGGGTAGAAGGTCCGGAAGGGAGCAGTACTTC.

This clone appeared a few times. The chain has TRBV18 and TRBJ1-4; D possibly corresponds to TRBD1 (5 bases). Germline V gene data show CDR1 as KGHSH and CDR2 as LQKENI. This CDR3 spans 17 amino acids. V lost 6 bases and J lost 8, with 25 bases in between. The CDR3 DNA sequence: TGTGCCAGCTCCTTCACGTACCCGGGACGCCAACGGGAAAAACTGTTTTTT. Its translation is CASSFTYPGRQREKLFF.

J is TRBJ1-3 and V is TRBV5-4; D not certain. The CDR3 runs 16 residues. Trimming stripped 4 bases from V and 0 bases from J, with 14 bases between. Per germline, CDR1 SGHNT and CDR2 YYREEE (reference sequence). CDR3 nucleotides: TGTGCCAGCAGCACGAAACTGGATGGCTCTGGAAACACCATATATTTT. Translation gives CASSTKLDGSGNTIYF.

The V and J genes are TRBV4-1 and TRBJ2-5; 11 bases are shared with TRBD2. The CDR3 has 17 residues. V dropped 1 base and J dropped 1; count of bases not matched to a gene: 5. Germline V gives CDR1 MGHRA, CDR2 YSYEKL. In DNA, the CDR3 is TGCGCCAGCAGCCAAGCCCCGACTAGCGGGGTCCAAGAGACCCAGTACTTC. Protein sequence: CASSQAPTSGVQETQYF.

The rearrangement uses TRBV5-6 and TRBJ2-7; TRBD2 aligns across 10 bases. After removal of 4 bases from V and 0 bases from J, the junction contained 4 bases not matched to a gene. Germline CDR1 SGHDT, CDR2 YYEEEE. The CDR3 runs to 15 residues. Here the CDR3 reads CASSGGLARSYEQYF. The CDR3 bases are TGTGCCAGCAGCGGGGGACTAGCGCGCTCCTACGAGCAGTACTTC.

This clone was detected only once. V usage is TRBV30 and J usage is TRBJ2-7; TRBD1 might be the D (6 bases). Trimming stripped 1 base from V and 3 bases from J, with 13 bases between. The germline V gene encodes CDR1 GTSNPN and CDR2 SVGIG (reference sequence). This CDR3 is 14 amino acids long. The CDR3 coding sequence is TGTGCCTGGAGTGACAAACACAGGGTCTACGAGCAGTACTTC. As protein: CAWSDKHRVYEQYF.

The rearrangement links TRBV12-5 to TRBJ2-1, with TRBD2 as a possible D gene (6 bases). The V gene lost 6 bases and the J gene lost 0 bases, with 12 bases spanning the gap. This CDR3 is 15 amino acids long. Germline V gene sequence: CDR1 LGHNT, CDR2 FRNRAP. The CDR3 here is CASGRGLSSYNEQFF. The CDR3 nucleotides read TGTGCTAGTGGCCGGGGGTTAAGCTCCTACAATGAGCAGTTCTTC.

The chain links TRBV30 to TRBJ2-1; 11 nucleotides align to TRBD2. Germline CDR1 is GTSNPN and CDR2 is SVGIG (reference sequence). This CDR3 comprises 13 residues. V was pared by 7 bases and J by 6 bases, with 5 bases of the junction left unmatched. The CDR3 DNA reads TGTGCCTCAACTAGCGGGAGTGTCAATGAGCAGTTCTTC. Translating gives CASTSGSVNEQFF.

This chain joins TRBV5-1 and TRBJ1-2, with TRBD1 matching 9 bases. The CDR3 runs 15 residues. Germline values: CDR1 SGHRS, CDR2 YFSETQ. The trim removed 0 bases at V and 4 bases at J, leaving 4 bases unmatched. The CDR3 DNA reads TGCGCCAGCAGCTTGGAAGCGACAGGGGGCTATGGCTACACCTTC. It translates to CASSLEATGGYGYTF.

CDR3 sequence: CASSNLQETQYF. CDR3 DNA: TGTGCCAGTAGTAACTTACAAGAGACCCAGTACTTC. The J gene is TRBJ2-5, the V gene TRBV19; D is ambiguous. This CDR3 spans 12 amino acids. Germline lookup yields CDR1 LNHDA and CDR2 SQIVND (reference sequence). Trimming took 4 bases from V and 2 from J, leaving 5 bases between them. The variable domain in full, with the rest retrieved from reference TRBV19 and TRBJ2-5, is DGGITQSPKYLFRKEGQNVTLSCEQNLNHDAMYWYRQDPGQGLRLIYYSQIVNDFQKGDIAEGYSVSREKKESFPLTVTSAQKNPTAFYLCASSNLQETQYFGPGTRLLVL.

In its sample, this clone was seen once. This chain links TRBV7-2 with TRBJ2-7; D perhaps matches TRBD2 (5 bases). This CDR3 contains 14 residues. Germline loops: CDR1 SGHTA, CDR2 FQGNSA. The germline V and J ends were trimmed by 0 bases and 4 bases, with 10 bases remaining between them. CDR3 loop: CASSLAGDPYEQYF. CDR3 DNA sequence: TGTGCCAGCAGCTTAGCGGGAGACCCATACGAGCAGTACTTC.

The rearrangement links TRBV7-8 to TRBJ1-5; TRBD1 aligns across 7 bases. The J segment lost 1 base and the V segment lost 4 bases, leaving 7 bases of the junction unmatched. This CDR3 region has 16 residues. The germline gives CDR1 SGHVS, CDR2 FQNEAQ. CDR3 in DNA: TGTGCCAGCAGCTCCGAGGGGGCAACCAGCAATCAGCCCCAGCATTTT. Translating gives CASSSEGATSNQPQHF.

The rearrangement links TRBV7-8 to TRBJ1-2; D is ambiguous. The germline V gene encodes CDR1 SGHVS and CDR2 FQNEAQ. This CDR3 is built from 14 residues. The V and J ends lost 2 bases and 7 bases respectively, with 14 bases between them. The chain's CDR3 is CASSLRVGPFGYTF. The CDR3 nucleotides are TGTGCCAGCAGCTTAAGGGTCGGCCCCTTTGGCTACACCTTC.

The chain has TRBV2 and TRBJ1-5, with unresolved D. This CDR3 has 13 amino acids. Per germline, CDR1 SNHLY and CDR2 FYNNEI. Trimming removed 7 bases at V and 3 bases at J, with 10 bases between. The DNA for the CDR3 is TGTGCCAGCAACTCCCAAAACAATCAGCCCCAGCATTTT. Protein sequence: CASNSQNNQPQHF. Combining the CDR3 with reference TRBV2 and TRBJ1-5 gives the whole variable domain EPEVTQTPSHQVTQMGQEVILRCVPISNHLYFYWYRQILGQKVEFLVSFYNNEISEKSEIFDDQFSVERPDGSNFTLKIRSTKLEDSAMYFCASNSQNNQPQHFGDGTRLSIL.

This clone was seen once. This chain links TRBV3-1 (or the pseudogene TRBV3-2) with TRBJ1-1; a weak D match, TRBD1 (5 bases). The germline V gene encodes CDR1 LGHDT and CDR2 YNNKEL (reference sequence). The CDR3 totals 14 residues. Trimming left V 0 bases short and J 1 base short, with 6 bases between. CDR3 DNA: TGTGCCAGCAGCCAAGAGGGGCAGAACACTGAAGCTTTCTTT. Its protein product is CASSQEGQNTEAFF.

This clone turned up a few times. CDR3 nucleotide sequence: TGTGCCACCAGTGATGGGGACAGTGAAGCTTTCTTT. It translates to CATSDGDSEAFF. The chain is built from TRBV24-1 and TRBJ1-1; 7 positions agree with TRBD1. Germline lookup yields CDR1 KGHDR and CDR2 SFDVKD. This CDR3 region has 12 residues. Unmatched junction bases numbered 1, after V lost 3 bases and J lost 7 bases.